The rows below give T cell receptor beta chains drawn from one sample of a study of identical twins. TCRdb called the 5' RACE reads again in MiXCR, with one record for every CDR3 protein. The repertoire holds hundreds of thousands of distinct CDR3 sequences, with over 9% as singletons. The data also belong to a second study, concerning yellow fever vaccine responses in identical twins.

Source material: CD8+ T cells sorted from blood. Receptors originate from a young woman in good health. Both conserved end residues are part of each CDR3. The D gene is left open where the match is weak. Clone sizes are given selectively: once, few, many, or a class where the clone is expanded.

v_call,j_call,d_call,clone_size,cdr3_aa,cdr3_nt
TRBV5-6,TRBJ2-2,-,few,CASSLWAVNTGELFF,TGTGCCAGCAGCTTGTGGGCAGTGAACACCGGGGAGCTGTTTTTT
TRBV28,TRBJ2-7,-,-,CATRDGEQYF,TGTGCCACCCGGGACGGCGAGCAGTACTTC
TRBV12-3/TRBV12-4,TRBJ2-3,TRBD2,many,CASSPGLAGRGTQYF,TGTGCCAGCAGTCCAGGACTAGCGGGCAGGGGTACGCAGTATTTT
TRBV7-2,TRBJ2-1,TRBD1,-,CASSPTGQGGGEQFF,TGTGCCAGCAGCCCCACGGGACAGGGCGGGGGTGAGCAGTTCTTC
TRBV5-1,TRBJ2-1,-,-,CASSTPLPARVHNEQFF,TGCGCCAGCAGCACCCCCCTCCCAGCGAGGGTACACAATGAGCAGTTCTTC
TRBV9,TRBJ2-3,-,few,CASSVQGSLRLDTQYF,TGTGCCAGCAGCGTTCAGGGAAGTTTGAGACTGGATACGCAGTATTTT
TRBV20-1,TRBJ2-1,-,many,CSATDSSSYNEQFF,TGCAGTGCTACGGACTCGAGCTCCTACAATGAGCAGTTCTTC
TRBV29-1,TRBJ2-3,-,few,CSVLQRPDTQYF,TGCAGCGTTCTCCAGCGTCCAGATACGCAGTATTTT
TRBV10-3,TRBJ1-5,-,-,CAISEGQNQPQHF,TGTGCCATCAGTGAGGGCCAGAATCAGCCCCAGCATTTT
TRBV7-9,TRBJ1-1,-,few,CASSSSQGPTEAFF,TGTGCCAGCAGCTCGTCTCAGGGCCCAACTGAAGCTTTCTTT
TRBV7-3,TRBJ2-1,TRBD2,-,CASSLSASGRAEQFF,TGTGCCAGCAGCTTAAGTGCTAGCGGGAGGGCTGAGCAGTTCTTC
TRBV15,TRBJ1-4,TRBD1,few,CATSRDGTVNEKLFF,TGTGCCACCAGCAGAGACGGGACAGTTAATGAAAAACTGTTTTTT
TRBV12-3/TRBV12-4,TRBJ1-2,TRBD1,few,CASSDRGTAISGYTF,TGTGCCAGCAGTGACCGTGGGACAGCTATTAGTGGCTACACCTTC
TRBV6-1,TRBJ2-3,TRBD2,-,CASKVGTGGYTDTQYF,TGTGCCAGCAAGGTTGGGACGGGAGGGTACACAGATACGCAGTATTTT
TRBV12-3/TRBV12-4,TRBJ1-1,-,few,CASSFGPDSEAFF,TGTGCCAGCAGTTTCGGGCCAGACTCTGAAGCTTTCTTT
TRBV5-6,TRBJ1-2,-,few,CASSPRGGTLNYGYTF,TGTGCCAGCAGCCCGAGGGGGGGAACCTTAAACTATGGCTACACCTTC
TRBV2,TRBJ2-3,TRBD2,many,CASSDAAGGLTDTQYF,TGTGCCAGCAGTGATGCGGCGGGGGGCCTCACAGATACGCAGTATTTT
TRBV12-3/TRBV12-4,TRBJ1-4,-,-,CASSFSEKLFF,TGTGCCAGCAGTTTCTCTGAAAAACTGTTTTTT
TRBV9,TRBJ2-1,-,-,CASSVGSGEDEQFF,TGTGCCAGCAGCGTAGGGTCAGGGGAGGATGAGCAGTTCTTC
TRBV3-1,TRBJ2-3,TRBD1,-,CASSQEGTGEQDTQYF,TGTGCCAGCAGCCAAGAAGGGACAGGGGAACAAGATACGCAGTATTTT
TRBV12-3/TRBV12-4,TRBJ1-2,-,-,CASSAPVSGNYGYTF,TGTGCCAGCAGCGCCCCCGTTTCAGGAAACTATGGCTACACCTTC
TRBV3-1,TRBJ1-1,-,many,CASSQVLREDTEAFF,TGTGCCAGCAGCCAAGTGTTACGGGAGGACACTGAAGCTTTCTTT
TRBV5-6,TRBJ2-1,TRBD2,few,CASSLGGGLALYNEQFF,TGTGCCAGCAGCTTGGGTGGAGGACTAGCGCTTTACAATGAGCAGTTCTTC
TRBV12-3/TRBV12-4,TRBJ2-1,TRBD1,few,CASTILGQGSLTYNEQFF,TGTGCCAGCACCATCCTGGGACAGGGGTCCCTAACCTACAATGAGCAGTTCTTC
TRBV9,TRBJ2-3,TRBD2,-,CASSGPAGGSTDTQYF,TGTGCCAGCAGCGGACCAGCGGGAGGGTCGACAGATACGCAGTATTTT
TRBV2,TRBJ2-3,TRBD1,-,CASSTGALTDTQYF,TGTGCCAGCAGTACAGGGGCCCTCACAGATACGCAGTATTTT
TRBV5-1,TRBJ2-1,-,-,CASSLGVGRGFLNEQFF,TGCGCCAGCAGCTTGGGGGTCGGCAGGGGATTCTTGAATGAGCAGTTCTTC
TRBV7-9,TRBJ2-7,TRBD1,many,CASSYGGGTGTYEQYF,TGTGCCAGCAGCTATGGGGGGGGGACAGGGACCTACGAGCAGTACTTC
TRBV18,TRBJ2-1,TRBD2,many,CASSPPILPGLGLLNEQFF,TGTGCCAGCTCACCACCGATCTTACCCGGACTAGGTTTACTCAATGAGCAGTTCTTC
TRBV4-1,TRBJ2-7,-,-,CASSQEHNYEQYF,TGCGCCAGCAGCCAAGAACACAACTACGAGCAGTACTTC
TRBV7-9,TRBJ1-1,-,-,CASSSRTEWDAFF,TGTGCCAGCAGCTCCCGGACGGAATGGGACGCTTTCTTT
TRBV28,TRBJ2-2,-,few,CASSSPTARRTHTGELFF,TGTGCCAGCAGTTCCCCGACCGCCCGGCGGACCCACACCGGGGAGCTGTTTTTT
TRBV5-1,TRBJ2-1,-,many,CASSLVGGSYNEQFF,TGTGCCAGCAGCTTAGTCGGGGGCTCCTACAATGAGCAGTTCTTC
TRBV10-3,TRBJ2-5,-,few,CAISEFPTGRPQETQYF,TGTGCCATCAGTGAGTTCCCGACAGGGAGGCCCCAAGAGACCCAGTACTTC
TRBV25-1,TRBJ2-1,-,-,CASSDWDFATDEQFF,TGTGCCAGCAGTGATTGGGACTTCGCGACGGATGAGCAGTTCTTC
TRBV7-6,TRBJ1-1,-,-,CASSLALWTTNTEAFF,TGTGCCAGCAGCTTAGCGCTTTGGACAACGAACACTGAAGCTTTCTTT
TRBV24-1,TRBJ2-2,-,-,CATQGTGSTGELFF,TGTGCCACCCAAGGAACAGGCAGTACCGGGGAGCTGTTTTTT
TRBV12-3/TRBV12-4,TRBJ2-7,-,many,CASSRIGTLAYEQYF,TGTGCCAGCAGCCGCATCGGGACTTTAGCCTACGAGCAGTACTTC
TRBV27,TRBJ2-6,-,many,CASSLTGSGANVLTF,TGTGCCAGCAGTTTAACAGGGTCTGGGGCCAACGTCCTGACTTTC
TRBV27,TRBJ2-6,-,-,CASSLTRVSGANVLTF,TGTGCCAGCAGTTTAACCAGAGTCTCTGGGGCCAACGTCCTGACTTTC
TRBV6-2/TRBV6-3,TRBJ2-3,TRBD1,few,CASSYSSWDRGTDTQYF,TGTGCCAGCAGTTACTCGAGCTGGGACAGGGGGACAGATACGCAGTATTTT